Shown below are 27 T cell receptor beta chains from a single sample sequenced in a study of T cell responses to AZD1222 COVID-19 vaccine. The method was immunoSEQ multiplex PCR; TCRdb's version includes in-frame clones alone and lacks a portion of them. The table shows 150,000 or so clones, with less than 95% occurring only once. The starting material was peripheral blood, obtained on day 0 of AZD1222 vaccination. The receptors come from an adult in good health.

The V gene is TRBV27, the J gene TRBJ2-1; 9 nucleotides agree with TRBD1. CDR3 size: 14 residues. With V trimmed by 5 bases and J by 4 bases, 3 bases remained unmatched. Germline loops: CDR1 MNHEY, CDR2 SMNVEV (reference sequence). For the CDR3, the DNA is TGTGCCAGCAGTCTCGGGACAGGGTACAATGAGCAGTTCTTC. It specifies CASSLGTGYNEQFF.

Only a few counts were recorded for this clone. In DNA form, the CDR3 reads TGTGCCAGCTCTGCGTTCGTCTTGGGACAGATGGACACCGGGGAGCTGTTTTTT. The encoded protein is CASSAFVLGQMDTGELFF. This chain connects TRBV7-9 to TRBJ2-2; 7 nucleotides align to TRBD1. Germline V gives CDR1 SEHNR, CDR2 FQNEAQ (reference sequence). V dropped 8 bases and J dropped 3; count of bases not matched to a gene: 18. CDR3 length equals 18 residues.

The chain uses TRBV29-1 and TRBJ2-2; TRBD2 agrees at 8 bases. The germline V gene encodes CDR1 SQVTM and CDR2 ANQGSEA. CDR3 size: 14 residues. V shed 3 bases and J 4 bases; nucleotides not matched to a gene: 4. The CDR3 nucleotides are TGCAGCGTTGAGGAAGGGACTAGCACCGGGGAGCTGTTTTTT. This sequence encodes CSVEEGTSTGELFF.

The chain has TRBV28 and TRBJ1-4, with D unresolved. V lost 2 bases, J lost 4 bases, and 5 bases lay in between. This CDR3 comprises 13 residues. From germline, CDR1 is MDHEN and CDR2 SYDVKM. The CDR3 sequence: CASSLVFNEKLFF. The CDR3 DNA reads as TGTGCCAGCAGTTTAGTCTTTAATGAAAAACTGTTTTTT.

The J gene is TRBJ2-2, the V gene TRBV5-1, with 9 bases that match TRBD1. Unmatched junction bases numbered 9, after V lost 4 bases and J lost 5 bases. Germline V lookup: CDR1 SGHRS, CDR2 YFSETQ. The CDR3 has 16 residues. CDR3 sequence (DNA): TGCGCCAGCAGCCTAAAGGGGACAGGGCGAACCGGGGAGCTGTTTTTT. Protein: CASSLKGTGRTGELFF.

V is TRBV12-3 or TRBV12-4 and J is TRBJ1-6; 8 nucleotides align to TRBD1. The J segment lost 7 bases and the V segment lost 6 bases, leaving 2 bases of the junction unmatched. This CDR3 is built from 13 residues. The CDR3 nucleotides are TGTGCCAGCAGGACAGGGGCCAATTCACCCCTCCACTTT. Encoded protein: CASRTGANSPLHF.

This clone was recorded only once. This chain uses TRBV27 with TRBJ2-7, with unresolved D. This CDR3 spans 16 amino acids. CDR1 and CDR2 (germline): MNHEY, SMNVEV (reference sequence). The V gene lost 10 bases and the J gene lost 2 bases, with 24 bases spanning the gap. CDR3 in DNA: TGTGCCACCTACGGCCCCTCGGTGGGGATCGCCTACGAGCAGTACTTC. Protein product: CATYGPSVGIAYEQYF.

This chain connects TRBV21-1 to TRBJ1-2. TRBV21-1 is given as a pseudogene. The CDR3 length is 11 residues. The DNA for the CDR3 is TGTGCCAGCAGGAACGGCTATGGCTACACCTTC. Protein sequence: CASRNGYGYTF.

The chain is built from TRBV5-1 and TRBJ2-7; the D is unclear. The CDR3 is made up of 12 amino acids. With 4 bases removed from V and 5 bases from J, the gap between germline ends came to 10 bases. Germline lookup yields CDR1 SGHRS and CDR2 YFSETQ. The CDR3 here is CASSIRRDEQYF. DNA for the CDR3: TGCGCCAGCAGCATCCGTAGGGACGAGCAGTACTTC.

The genes are TRBV5-1 and TRBJ2-2; a possible D gene is TRBD2 (5 bases). Germline CDR1 reads SGHRS; CDR2 reads YFSETQ. The CDR3 covers 14 residues. Trimming removed 3 bases from V and 3 bases from J, with 9 bases in between. CDR3 coding DNA: TGCGCCAGCAGCTATGACGGGGACACCGGGGAGCTGTTTTTT. Protein sequence: CASSYDGDTGELFF.

This chain joins TRBV12-5 and TRBJ2-7; D is unclear. In germline, CDR1 is LGHNT, CDR2 FRNRAP. The V end lost 0 bases, the J end lost 0 bases, and 9 bases lay between the germline ends. CDR3 length: 15 residues. For the CDR3, the DNA is TGTGCTAGTGGTTTGGTACTCCACAGCTCCTACGAGCAGTACTTC. This gives the protein CASGLVLHSSYEQYF.

J is TRBJ1-3 and V is TRBV9; D ambiguous. Trimming removed 7 bases at V and 4 bases at J, with 12 bases between. CDR3 length: 13 residues. The germline V gene has CDR1 SGDLS and CDR2 YYNGEE. CDR3 sequence reads: CASGEKIGNTIYF. The CDR3 coding sequence is TGTGCCAGCGGAGAGAAAATAGGAAACACCATATATTTT.

The chain carries TRBV10-3 and TRBJ2-1, with D possibly matching TRBD1 (7 bases). From germline, CDR1 is ENHRY and CDR2 SYGVKD. With 0 bases removed from V and 3 bases from J, the gap between germline ends came to 12 bases. The CDR3 runs to 16 residues. CDR3 DNA: TGTGCCATCAGTGAGTCGGCGGGGACAGTCTACAATGAGCAGTTCTTC. Translated: CAISESAGTVYNEQFF.

V gene TRBV2 combines with J gene TRBJ2-7; D is unresolved. V lost 6 bases and J 0 bases, leaving 6 bases between the germline ends. CDR1 is SNHLY, CDR2 FYNNEI, per germline. The CDR3 consists of 12 residues. Here the CDR3 reads CASRFNSYEQYF. CDR3 coding DNA: TGTGCCAGCAGGTTCAACTCCTACGAGCAGTACTTC.

This chain joins TRBV27 and TRBJ1-2; 9 bases are a match to TRBD1. This CDR3 has 16 amino acids. Losses at the gene ends were 0 bases for V and 1 base for J; bases not matched to a gene: 3. The germline V gene has CDR1 MNHEY and CDR2 SMNVEV (reference sequence). The CDR3 DNA reads TGTGCCAGCAGTTTATCGGGACAGGGTGGTAACTATGGCTACACCTTC. It yields the protein CASSLSGQGGNYGYTF.

The chain employs TRBV15 and TRBJ1-5; D not certain. Germline V gene data show CDR1 as LNHNV and CDR2 as YYDKDF (reference sequence). The CDR3 spans 16 residues. Between the trimmed V and J ends, which lost 1 base and 4 bases, there was a span of 14 bases. DNA of the CDR3: TGTGCCACCAGCAGAGGAGTAACAGAACCTAATCAGCCCCAGCATTTT. Residues: CATSRGVTEPNQPQHF.

The chain combines TRBV11-2 with TRBJ1-2; 8 bases are shared with TRBD1. The CDR3 is 17 residues long. V dropped 1 base and J dropped 6; count of bases not matched to a gene: 13. Germline loops: CDR1 SGHAT, CDR2 FQNNGV. This CDR3 is CASSLVGGDRRNHGYTF. CDR3 nucleotide sequence: TGTGCCAGCAGCTTAGTAGGCGGGGACAGGAGGAACCATGGCTACACCTTC.

V gene TRBV4-3 combines with J gene TRBJ2-2, with D unclear. This CDR3 contains 14 residues. CDR1 is LGHNA and CDR2 is YSLEER in the germline V gene. V was trimmed by 2 bases and J by 1 base, leaving 5 bases between them. CDR3: CASSQSGNTGELFF. CDR3 sequence (DNA): TGCGCCAGCAGCCAATCCGGGAACACCGGGGAGCTGTTTTTT.

The chain combines TRBV11-3 with TRBJ2-7, with D perhaps matching TRBD2 (6 bases). V was clipped by 0 bases and J by 3 bases, with 21 bases between them. CDR1 SGHNT and CDR2 YENEEA come from the germline V gene. This CDR3 is 18 amino acids long. This CDR3 is CASSLEGRLPILHYEQYF. CDR3 bases: TGTGCCAGCAGCTTAGAAGGGAGGCTACCTATTTTACACTACGAGCAGTACTTC.

Notes on this clone: Other DNA sequences in this sample translate to the same CDR3. V usage is TRBV3-1 (or the pseudogene TRBV3-2) and J usage is TRBJ1-6, with TRBD1 as a possible D gene (6 bases). Trimming removed 1 base at V and 7 bases at J, with 11 bases between. The CDR3 is made up of 15 amino acids. Germline assignment: CDR1 LGHDT and CDR2 YNNKEL (reference sequence). This CDR3 reads CASSQGLGANSPLHF. Written as DNA, the CDR3 is TGTGCCAGCAGCCAAGGGCTGGGGGCCAATTCACCCCTCCACTTT.

This clone has a single count. V is TRBV10-3 and J is TRBJ1-6; no reliable D call. V shed 3 bases and J shed 0 bases, with 9 bases lying between them. The CDR3 is 16 residues long. Germline V gives CDR1 ENHRY, CDR2 SYGVKD. DNA for the CDR3: TGTGCCATCAGTGACTTTGGGAGCTCCTATAATTCACCCCTCCACTTT. Translating it yields CAISDFGSSYNSPLHF.

The chain links TRBV29-1 to TRBJ2-7, with D maybe TRBD1 (5 bases). V shed 4 bases and J shed 3 bases, with 10 bases lying between them. Germline V gene sequence: CDR1 SQVTM, CDR2 ANQGSEA. This CDR3 is 12 amino acids long. In DNA form, the CDR3 reads TGCAGCGTTGGGGCAGGGAACTACGAGCAGTACTTC. Protein product: CSVGAGNYEQYF.

This clone showed up just once. The J gene is TRBJ2-5, the V gene TRBV18; D is unclear. The CDR3 is 12 amino acids. The germline V gene encodes CDR1 KGHSH and CDR2 LQKENI. V was trimmed by 6 bases and J by 5 bases, leaving 10 bases between them. CDR3 sequence (DNA): TGTGCCAGCTCCCAGCGCATGGAGACCCAGTACTTC. It yields the protein CASSQRMETQYF.

This sequence joins TRBV12-5 and TRBJ2-2; the match to TRBD2 covers 9 bases. The V and J ends lost 6 bases and 4 bases, in that order; junction bases with no gene match: 9. This CDR3 region has 16 residues. Germline lookup yields CDR1 LGHNT and CDR2 FRNRAP. The CDR3 DNA follows: TGTGCTAGTGGAACCTCAGCGGGGGGAATCACCGGGGAGCTGTTTTTT. Residues: CASGTSAGGITGELFF.

The rearrangement uses TRBV4-1 and TRBJ2-7; no firm D call. Trimming pared 0 bases from V and 3 bases from J, leaving 9 bases between. Germline-derived CDR1 and CDR2 are MGHRA and YSYEKL. CDR3 length equals 14 residues. CDR3 region: CASSQEESDYEQYF. CDR3 nucleotide sequence: TGCGCCAGCAGCCAAGAAGAGTCAGACTACGAGCAGTACTTC.

V is TRBV20-1 and J is TRBJ2-7; 9 bases line up with TRBD1. With V trimmed by 3 bases and J by 3 bases, 9 bases remained unmatched. The CDR3 has 15 amino acids. The germline V gene encodes CDR1 DFQATT and CDR2 SNEGSKA (reference sequence). CDR3 region: CSASPVGQGNYEQYF. In nucleotides, the CDR3 is TGCAGTGCTAGTCCCGTGGGACAGGGTAACTACGAGCAGTACTTC.

The rearrangement joins TRBV6-4 to TRBJ2-5; no reliable D call. In germline, CDR1 is MRHNA, CDR2 SNTAGT. Trimming pared 7 bases from V and 4 bases from J, leaving 13 bases between. The CDR3 contains 13 residues. CDR3 coding DNA: TGTGCCAGCAATAGACTCGTAGGAGAGACCCAGTACTTC. Its translation: CASNRLVGETQYF.